Shown below are 2 T cell receptor beta chains from a single sample sequenced in a study of T cell responses to AZD1222 COVID-19 vaccine. The table came from immunoSEQ multiplex PCR; TCRdb's copy has only in-frame clones and leaves some out. The data show about 150,000 clones, 91% seen once. The sequences come from peripheral blood, collected 28 days after the second AZD1222 dose. The receptor source for this set is an adult who received the AZD1222 COVID-19 vaccine.

The chain recombines TRBV24-1 with TRBJ2-3; perhaps TRBD1 as D (5 bases). Germline CDR1 KGHDR, CDR2 SFDVKD. Trimming removed 4 bases at V and 1 base at J, with 11 bases between. This CDR3 comprises 15 residues. CDR3 in amino acids: CATSEAGMGTDTQYF. The CDR3 DNA reads TGTGCCACCAGTGAAGCAGGGATGGGCACAGATACGCAGTATTTT.

The V gene is TRBV7-9, the J gene TRBJ1-5, with 7 bases matching TRBD1. Germline assignment: CDR1 SEHNR and CDR2 FQNEAQ (reference sequence). V gave up 5 bases and J gave up 2 bases; unmatched junction bases: 6. CDR3 length equals 15 residues. The CDR3 DNA follows: TGTGCCAGCAGCCCCCCCGGGACAGGCAATCAGCCCCAGCATTTT. The encoded protein is CASSPPGTGNQPQHF. Together with reference TRBV7-9 and TRBJ1-5, the CDR3 gives the full variable domain: DTGVSQNPRHKITKRGQNVTFRCDPISEHNRLYWYRQTLGQGPEFLTYFQNEAQLEKSRLLSDRFSAERPKGSFSTLEIQRTEQGDSAMYLCASSPPGTGNQPQHFGDGTRLSIL.